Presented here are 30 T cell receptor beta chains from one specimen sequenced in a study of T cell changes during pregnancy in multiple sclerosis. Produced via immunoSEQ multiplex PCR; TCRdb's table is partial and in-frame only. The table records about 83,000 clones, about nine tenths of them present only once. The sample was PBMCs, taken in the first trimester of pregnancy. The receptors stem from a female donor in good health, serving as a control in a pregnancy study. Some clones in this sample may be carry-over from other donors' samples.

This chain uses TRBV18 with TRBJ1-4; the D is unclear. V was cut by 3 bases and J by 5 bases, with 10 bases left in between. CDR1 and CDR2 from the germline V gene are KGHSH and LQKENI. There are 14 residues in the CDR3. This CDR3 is CASSPREPNEKLFF. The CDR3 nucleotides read TGTGCCAGCTCACCGAGAGAGCCAAATGAAAAACTGTTTTTT.

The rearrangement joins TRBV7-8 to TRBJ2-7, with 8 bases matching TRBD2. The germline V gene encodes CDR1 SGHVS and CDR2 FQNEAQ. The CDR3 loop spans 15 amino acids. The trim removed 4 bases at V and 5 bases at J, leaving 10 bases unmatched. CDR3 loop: CASSSLGGAPNEQYF. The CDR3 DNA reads TGTGCCAGCAGCTCACTCGGGGGGGCCCCCAACGAGCAGTACTTC.

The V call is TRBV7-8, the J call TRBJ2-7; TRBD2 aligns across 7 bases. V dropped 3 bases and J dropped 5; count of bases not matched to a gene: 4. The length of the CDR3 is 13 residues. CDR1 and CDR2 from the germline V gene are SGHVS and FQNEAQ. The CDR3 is CASSLGGLNEQYF. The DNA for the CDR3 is TGTGCCAGCAGCTTGGGGGGGTTGAACGAGCAGTACTTC. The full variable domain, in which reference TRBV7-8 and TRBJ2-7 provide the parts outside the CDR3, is GAGVSQSPRYKVAKRGQDVALRCDPISGHVSLFWYQQALGQGPEFLTYFQNEAQLDKSGLPSDRFFAERPEGSVSTLKIQRTQQEDSAVYLCASSLGGLNEQYFGPGTRLTVT.

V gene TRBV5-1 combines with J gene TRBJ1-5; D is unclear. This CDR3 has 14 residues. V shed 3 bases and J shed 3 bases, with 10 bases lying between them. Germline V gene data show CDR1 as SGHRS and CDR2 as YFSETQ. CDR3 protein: CASSSGDNNQPQHF. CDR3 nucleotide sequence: TGCGCCAGCAGCTCTGGCGACAACAATCAGCCCCAGCATTTT.

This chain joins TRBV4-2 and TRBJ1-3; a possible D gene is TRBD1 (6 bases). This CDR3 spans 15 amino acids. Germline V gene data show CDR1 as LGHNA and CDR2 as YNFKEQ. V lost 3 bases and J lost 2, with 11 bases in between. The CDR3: CASSQGHIAGNTIYF. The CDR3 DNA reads TGTGCCAGCAGCCAGGGACATATCGCTGGAAACACCATATATTTT.

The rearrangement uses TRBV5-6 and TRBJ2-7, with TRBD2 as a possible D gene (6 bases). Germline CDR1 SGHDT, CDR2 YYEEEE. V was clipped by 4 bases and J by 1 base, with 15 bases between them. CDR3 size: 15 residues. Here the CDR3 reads CASSLPGLNSYEQYF. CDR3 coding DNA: TGTGCCAGCAGCCTGCCGGGACTCAATTCCTACGAGCAGTACTTC.

CDR3 bases: TGTGCCAGCAGTCTATCCCAGGGGCGCTCCTACGAGCAGTACTTC. It translates to CASSLSQGRSYEQYF. The V and J genes are TRBV28 and TRBJ2-7; perhaps TRBD1 as D (6 bases). Germline loops: CDR1 MDHEN, CDR2 SYDVKM. V shed 5 bases and J shed 0 bases, with 14 bases lying between them. The CDR3 loop spans 15 amino acids.

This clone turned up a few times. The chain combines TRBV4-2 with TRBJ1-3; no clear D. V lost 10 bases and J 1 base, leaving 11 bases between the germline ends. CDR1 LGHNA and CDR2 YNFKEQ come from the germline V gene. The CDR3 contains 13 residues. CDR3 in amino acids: CATLAGSGNTIYF. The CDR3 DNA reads TGTGCCACTTTGGCGGGATCTGGAAACACCATATATTTT.

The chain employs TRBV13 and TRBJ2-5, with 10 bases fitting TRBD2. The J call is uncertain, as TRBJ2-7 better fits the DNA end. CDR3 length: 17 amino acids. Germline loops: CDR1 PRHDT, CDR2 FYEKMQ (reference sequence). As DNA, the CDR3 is TGTGCCAGCAGCTTAGGTCTAGCGGGAGACCCAAACTACGAGCAGTACTTC. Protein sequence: CASSLGLAGDPNYEQYF.

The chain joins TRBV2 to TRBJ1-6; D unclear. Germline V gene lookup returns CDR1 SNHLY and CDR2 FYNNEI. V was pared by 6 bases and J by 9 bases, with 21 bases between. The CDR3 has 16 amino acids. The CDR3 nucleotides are TGTGCCAGCAGCAACGACGGGTCCATAACGGGTTCACCCCTCCACTTT. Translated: CASSNDGSITGSPLHF.

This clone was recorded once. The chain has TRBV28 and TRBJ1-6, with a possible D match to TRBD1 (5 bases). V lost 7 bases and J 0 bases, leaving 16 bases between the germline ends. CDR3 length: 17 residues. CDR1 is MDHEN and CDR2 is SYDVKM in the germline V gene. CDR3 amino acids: CASTQVGAVSYNSPLHF. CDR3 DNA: TGTGCCAGCACCCAAGTAGGGGCGGTCTCCTATAATTCACCCCTCCACTTT. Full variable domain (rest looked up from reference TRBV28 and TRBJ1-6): DVKVTQSSRYLVKRTGEKVFLECVQDMDHENMFWYRQDPGLGLRLIYFSYDVKMKEKGDIPEGYSVSREKKERFSLILESASTNQTSMYLCASTQVGAVSYNSPLHFGNGTRLTVT.

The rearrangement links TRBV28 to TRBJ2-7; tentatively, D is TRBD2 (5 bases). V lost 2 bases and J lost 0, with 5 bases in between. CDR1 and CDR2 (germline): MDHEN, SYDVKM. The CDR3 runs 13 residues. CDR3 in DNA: TGTGCCAGCAGTTTACGGGACTCCTACGAGCAGTACTTC. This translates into CASSLRDSYEQYF. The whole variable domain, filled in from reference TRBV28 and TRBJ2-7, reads DVKVTQSSRYLVKRTGEKVFLECVQDMDHENMFWYRQDPGLGLRLIYFSYDVKMKEKGDIPEGYSVSREKKERFSLILESASTNQTSMYLCASSLRDSYEQYFGPGTRLTVT.

This chain's CDR3 is CASSLAGARADTQYF. The CDR3 DNA sequence: TGTGCCAGCAGCTTAGCGGGGGCTAGAGCCGATACGCAGTATTTT. The chain combines TRBV7-9 with TRBJ2-3; maybe TRBD1 (6 bases). This CDR3 region has 15 residues. With 0 bases removed from V and 6 bases from J, the gap between germline ends came to 13 bases. Germline CDR1 is SEHNR and CDR2 is FQNEAQ (reference sequence).

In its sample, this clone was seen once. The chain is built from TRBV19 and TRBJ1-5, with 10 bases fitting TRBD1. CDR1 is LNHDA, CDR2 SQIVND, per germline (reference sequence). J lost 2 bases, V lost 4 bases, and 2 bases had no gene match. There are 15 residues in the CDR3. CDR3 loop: CASSTDRGRNQPQHF. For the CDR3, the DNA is TGTGCCAGTAGTACCGACAGGGGGCGCAATCAGCCCCAGCATTTT.

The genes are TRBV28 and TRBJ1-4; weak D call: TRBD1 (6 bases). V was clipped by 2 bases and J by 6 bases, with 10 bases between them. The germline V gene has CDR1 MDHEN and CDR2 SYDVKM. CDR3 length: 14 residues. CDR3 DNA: TGTGCCAGCAGTTTAGAAGGGGGTGATGAAAAACTGTTTTTT. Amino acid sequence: CASSLEGGDEKLFF.

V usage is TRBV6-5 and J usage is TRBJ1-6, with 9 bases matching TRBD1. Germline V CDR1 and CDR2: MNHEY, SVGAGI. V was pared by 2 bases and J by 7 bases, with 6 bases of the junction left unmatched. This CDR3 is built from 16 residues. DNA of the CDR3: TGTGCCAGCAGTTACGCTATCACAGGGGGCAATTCACCCCTCCACTTT. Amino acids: CASSYAITGGNSPLHF.

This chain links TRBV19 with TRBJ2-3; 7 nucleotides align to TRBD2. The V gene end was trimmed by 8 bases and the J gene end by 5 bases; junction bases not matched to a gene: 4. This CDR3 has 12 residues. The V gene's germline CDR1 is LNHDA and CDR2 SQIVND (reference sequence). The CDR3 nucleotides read TGTGCCAGTCGCTTAGCGGGAGATACGCAGTATTTT. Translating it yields CASRLAGDTQYF.

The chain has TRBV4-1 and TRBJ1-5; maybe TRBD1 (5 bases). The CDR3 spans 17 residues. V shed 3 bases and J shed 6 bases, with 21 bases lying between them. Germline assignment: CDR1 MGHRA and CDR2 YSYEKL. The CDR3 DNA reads TGCGCCAGCAGCCATCTACTTCAGGGTCCCAAGGGTCAGCCCCAGCATTTT. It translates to CASSHLLQGPKGQPQHF.

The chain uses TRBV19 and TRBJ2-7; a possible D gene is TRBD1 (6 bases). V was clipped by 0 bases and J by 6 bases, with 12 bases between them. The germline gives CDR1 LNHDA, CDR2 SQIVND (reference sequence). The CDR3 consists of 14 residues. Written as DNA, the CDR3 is TGTGCCAGTAGTATAGAGGGGGCGTCGGGCGAGCAGTACTTC. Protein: CASSIEGASGEQYF.

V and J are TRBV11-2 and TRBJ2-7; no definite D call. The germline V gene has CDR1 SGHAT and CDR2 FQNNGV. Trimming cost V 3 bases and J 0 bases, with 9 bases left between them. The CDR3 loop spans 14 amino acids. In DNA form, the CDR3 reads TGTGCCAGCAGCTTTCTTCGGAGCTCCTACGAGCAGTACTTC. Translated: CASSFLRSSYEQYF.

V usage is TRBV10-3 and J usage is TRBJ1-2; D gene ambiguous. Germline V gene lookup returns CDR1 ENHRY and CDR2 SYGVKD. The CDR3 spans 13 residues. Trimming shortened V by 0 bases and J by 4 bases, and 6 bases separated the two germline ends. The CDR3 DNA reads TGTGCCATCAGTGAGTCGAGGGCCTATGGCTACACCTTC. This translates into CAISESRAYGYTF.

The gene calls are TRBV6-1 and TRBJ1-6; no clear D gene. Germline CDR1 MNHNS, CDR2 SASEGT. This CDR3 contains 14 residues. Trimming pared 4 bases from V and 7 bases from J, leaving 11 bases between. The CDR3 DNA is TGTGCCAGCAGTGCGGTAGCAGTAAATTCACCCCTCCACTTT. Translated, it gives CASSAVAVNSPLHF.

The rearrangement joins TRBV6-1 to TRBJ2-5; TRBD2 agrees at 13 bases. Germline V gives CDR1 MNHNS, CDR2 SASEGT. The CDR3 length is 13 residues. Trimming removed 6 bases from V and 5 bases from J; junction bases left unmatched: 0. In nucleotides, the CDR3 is TGTGCCAGCAGGGGACTAGCGGGGGAGACCCAGTACTTC. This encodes CASRGLAGETQYF.

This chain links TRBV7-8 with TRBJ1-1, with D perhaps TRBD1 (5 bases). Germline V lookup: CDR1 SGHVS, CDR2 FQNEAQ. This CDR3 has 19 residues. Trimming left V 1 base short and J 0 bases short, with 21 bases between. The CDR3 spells CASSLGPRAQVRMNTEAFF. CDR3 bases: TGTGCCAGCAGCTTAGGGCCCAGAGCACAGGTTCGGATGAACACTGAAGCTTTCTTT.

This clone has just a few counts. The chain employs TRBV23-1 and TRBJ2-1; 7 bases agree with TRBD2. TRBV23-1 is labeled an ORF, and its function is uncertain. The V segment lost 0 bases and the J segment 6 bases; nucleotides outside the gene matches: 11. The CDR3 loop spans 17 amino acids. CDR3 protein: CASSQSSGSGEGNEQFF. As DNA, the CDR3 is TGCGCCAGCAGTCAATCCTCTGGATCGGGGGAGGGCAATGAGCAGTTCTTC.

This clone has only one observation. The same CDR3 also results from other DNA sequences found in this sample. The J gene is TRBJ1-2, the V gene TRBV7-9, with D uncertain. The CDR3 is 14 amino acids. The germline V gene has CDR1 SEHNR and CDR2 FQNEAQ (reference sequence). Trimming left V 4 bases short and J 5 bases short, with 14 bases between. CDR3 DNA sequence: TGTGCCAGCAGCTCACCAGACGGAGGATATGGCTACACCTTC. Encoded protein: CASSSPDGGYGYTF.

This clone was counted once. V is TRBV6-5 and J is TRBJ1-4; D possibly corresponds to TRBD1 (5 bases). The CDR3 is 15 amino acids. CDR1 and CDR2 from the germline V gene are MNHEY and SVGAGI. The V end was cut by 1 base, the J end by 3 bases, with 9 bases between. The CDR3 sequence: CASSYLTAPNEKLFF. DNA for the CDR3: TGTGCCAGCAGTTACTTGACAGCACCTAATGAAAAACTGTTTTTT.

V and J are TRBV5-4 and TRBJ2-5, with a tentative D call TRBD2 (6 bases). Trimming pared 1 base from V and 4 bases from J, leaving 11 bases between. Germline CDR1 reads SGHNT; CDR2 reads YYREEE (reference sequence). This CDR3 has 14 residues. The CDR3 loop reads CASSLPTSGETQYF. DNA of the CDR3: TGTGCCAGCAGCTTGCCGACTAGTGGAGAGACCCAGTACTTC.

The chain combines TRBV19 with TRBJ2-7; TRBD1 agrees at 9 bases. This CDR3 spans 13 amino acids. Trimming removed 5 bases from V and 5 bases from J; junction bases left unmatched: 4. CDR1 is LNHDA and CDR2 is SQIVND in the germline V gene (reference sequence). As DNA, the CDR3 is TGTGCCAGTAGTTTTACAGGGGGCGACGAGCAGTACTTC. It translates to CASSFTGGDEQYF. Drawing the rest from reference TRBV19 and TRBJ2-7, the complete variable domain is DGGITQSPKYLFRKEGQNVTLSCEQNLNHDAMYWYRQDPGQGLRLIYYSQIVNDFQKGDIAEGYSVSREKKESFPLTVTSAQKNPTAFYLCASSFTGGDEQYFGPGTRLTVT.

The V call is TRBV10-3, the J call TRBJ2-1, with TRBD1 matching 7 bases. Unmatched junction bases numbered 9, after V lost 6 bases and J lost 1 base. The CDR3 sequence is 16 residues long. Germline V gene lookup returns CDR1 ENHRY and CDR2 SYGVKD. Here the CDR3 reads CAISVQGSVSYNEQFF. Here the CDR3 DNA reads TGTGCCATCAGCGTACAGGGGTCGGTATCCTACAATGAGCAGTTCTTC.